This T cell receptor beta chain originates from a study of control samples from healthy donors and cancer patients. TCRdb's copy holds only in-frame clones and misses some; the assay was immunoSEQ multiplex PCR. The top ten clones hold less than 2% of a sample with tens of thousands of clones, about 92% of them seen once. Germline-derived CDR1 and CDR2 are SGHKS and YYEKEE (reference sequence). V lost 1 base to trimming and J lost 3 bases, with 13 bases between them. This CDR3 is built from 15 residues. V usage is TRBV5-5 and J usage is TRBJ1-1, with a possible D match to TRBD1 (5 bases). The source material was PBMCs. This sequence was found in a man aged 40-49 years with colorectal cancer. The CDR3 region has the DNA TGTGCCAGCAGCTTGTCATTGTCAGGGTACACTGAAGCTTTCTTT. It yields the protein CASSLSLSGYTEAFF.